This T cell receptor beta chain is from a study of CD4 T cell repertoires in COVID-19. Findings and limits, study-wide: Sharing of several most expanded SARS-CoV-2-reactive clonotypes across memory subsets suggested intraclonal diversification. Between roughly 6.5 and 28% of SARS-CoV-2 clonotypes also appeared in SARS-CoV and/or HKU1 spike cultures.

Mild-to-severe COVID-19 survivors were the donors. This clone was seen a few times. Its antigen remains unidentified. The CDR3 covers 15 residues. J lost 6 bases, V lost 2 bases, and 6 bases had no gene match. CDR1 is SGDLS, CDR2 YYNGEE, per germline. Clones were sequenced by immunoSEQ multiplex PCR, and TCRdb holds only the in-frame ones, with some missing. The sample shows about 75,000 clones, roughly 85% of them seen only once. This sample comprised CD4+ T cells from peripheral blood, obtained after recovery from COVID-19. The chain links TRBV9 to TRBJ2-2; the match to TRBD2 covers 8 bases. This sequence originates from a human donor who had COVID-19. The CDR3 coding sequence is TGTGCCAGCAGCGTTTACGGGAGGGAGGCCGGGGAGCTGTTTTTT. Translation: CASSVYGREAGELFF.